A selection of T cell receptor beta chains follows, all from one sample in a study of identifying expanded T cells in peripheral blood. This table comes from immunoSEQ multiplex PCR, and its TCRdb copy is limited to in-frame clones, with some not included. The sample holds roughly 100,000 clones, approximately 90% seen once. The sample taken for sequencing was blood. The receptors were sampled from a person between 18 and 75 years old in good health. Each CDR3 is given with its conserved first and last residue. A D gene is named only where the DNA matches it firmly. Not all rows give a size; the values are once, few, many and, for expanded clones, a class.

cdr3_length j_call clone_size v_call d_call cdr3_aa cdr3_nt
15 TRBJ2-5 NA TRBV5-1 NA CASMPGRRVEETQYF TGCGCCAGCATGCCGGGGAGGAGGGTGGAAGAGACCCAGTACTTC
11 TRBJ2-5 NA TRBV7-8 TRBD2 CAIREGETQYF TGTGCCATCCGGGAGGGGGAGACCCAGTACTTC
15 TRBJ2-7 NA TRBV28 TRBD2 CASSPPASGHYEQYF TGTGCCAGCAGTCCCCCGGCTAGCGGACACTACGAGCAGTACTTC
12 TRBJ2-3 NA TRBV11-2 NA CASSASGDTQYF TGTGCCAGCAGCGCCTCAGGAGATACGCAGTATTTT
16 TRBJ2-4 NA TRBV27 TRBD1 CASSLWGQGRLSIQYF TGTGCCAGCAGTTTATGGGGACAGGGAAGGTTAAGCATTCAGTACTTC
14 TRBJ2-7 NA TRBV28 NA CASLTPGHHYEQYF TGTGCCAGCCTGACACCGGGACACCACTACGAGCAGTACTTC
13 TRBJ1-2 NA TRBV28 NA CASSLSGIRGYTF TGTGCCAGCAGTTTATCAGGGATTCGTGGCTACACCTTC
15 TRBJ2-7 few TRBV30 TRBD1 CAWSVGQGAAYEQYF TGTGCCTGGAGTGTAGGGCAGGGGGCGGCCTACGAGCAGTACTTC
14 TRBJ2-7 NA TRBV29-1 NA CSVVGGLRSYEQYF TGCAGCGTTGTGGGGGGTCTCCGATCCTACGAGCAGTACTTC
18 TRBJ2-3 once TRBV4-1 NA CASSQDPLTLTSTDTQYF TGCGCCAGCAGCCAAGACCCTCTGACACTTACTAGCACAGATACGCAGTATTTT
15 TRBJ1-5 few TRBV5-1 TRBD1 CASSLGDRDNQPQHF TGCGCCAGCAGCTTGGGGGACAGGGATAATCAGCCCCAGCATTTT
16 TRBJ2-4 NA TRBV15 NA CATSREGSAAKNIQYF TGTGCCACCAGCAGAGAAGGGAGCGCGGCCAAAAACATTCAGTACTTC
14 TRBJ2-7 NA TRBV15 NA CATSRGGELIEQYF TGTGCCACCAGCAGAGGGGGGGAGTTGATCGAGCAGTACTTC
14 TRBJ2-7 once TRBV27 NA CASSTTGDYGEQYF TGTGCCAGCAGTACCACAGGGGACTACGGCGAGCAGTACTTC
13 TRBJ1-5 NA TRBV19 NA CASSRTGLQPQHF TGTGCCAGTAGTAGAACAGGGCTCCAGCCCCAGCATTTT
15 TRBJ1-2 once TRBV18 NA CASSPVYGRKYGYTF TGTGCCAGCTCACCGGTCTACGGGCGGAAATATGGCTACACCTTC
14 TRBJ2-7 once TRBV6-5 NA CASSSVAVSYEQYF TGTGCCAGCAGTTCGGTAGCGGTTTCCTACGAGCAGTACTTC
17 TRBJ1-3 NA TRBV5-4 NA CASSLVSTPGPGNTIYF TGTGCCAGCAGCTTGGTCTCTACTCCGGGACCTGGAAACACCATATATTTT
14 TRBJ1-4 NA TRBV19 NA CASTRQYKSEKLFF TGTGCCAGTACTCGACAGTATAAGTCTGAAAAACTGTTTTTT
15 TRBJ2-7 NA TRBV27 TRBD1 CASSSPREGGREQYF TGTGCCAGCAGTTCCCCCCGAGAAGGGGGCCGGGAGCAGTACTTC
15 TRBJ1-5 NA TRBV6-1 TRBD1 CASSEAAGGHQPQHF TGTGCCAGCAGTGAAGCGGCAGGGGGCCATCAGCCCCAGCATTTT
13 TRBJ2-7 once TRBV27 TRBD1 CASWDRVSYEQYF TGTGCCAGCTGGGACAGGGTTTCCTACGAGCAGTACTTC
13 TRBJ2-7 NA TRBV18 NA CASSPDVTYEQYF TGTGCCAGCTCACCCGACGTCACCTACGAGCAGTACTTC
13 TRBJ2-1 NA TRBV4-2 TRBD1 CASSQDPTGERFF TGTGCCAGCAGCCAAGATCCAACAGGGGAGCGGTTCTTC
12 TRBJ1-6 few TRBV4-2 NA CASSQVDSPLHF TGTGCCAGCAGCCAAGTGGATTCACCCCTCCACTTT
13 TRBJ1-5 NA TRBV5-3 NA CARSLAGNQPQHF TGTGCCAGAAGCTTGGCCGGAAATCAGCCCCAGCATTTT
16 TRBJ2-3 NA TRBV9 TRBD1 CASSVLGTGGADTQYF TGTGCCAGCAGCGTATTAGGGACAGGGGGCGCAGATACGCAGTATTTT
15 TRBJ2-1 NA TRBV18 NA CASSPPPSVDDEQFF TGTGCCAGCTCACCACCGCCGTCTGTAGATGATGAGCAGTTCTTC
16 TRBJ2-1 NA TRBV10-1 TRBD2 CASSEVGPSGRNEQFF TGCGCCAGCAGTGAGGTAGGGCCTAGCGGACGCAATGAGCAGTTCTTC
15 TRBJ1-5 NA TRBV18 TRBD1 CASSPSTGGDQPQHF TGTGCCAGCTCACCATCGACAGGGGGTGATCAGCCCCAGCATTTT
14 TRBJ2-3 NA TRBV5-1 NA CASSFEGFTDTQYF TGCGCCAGCAGCTTCGAGGGTTTCACAGATACGCAGTATTTT
12 TRBJ2-2 NA TRBV28 NA CASSLVTGELFF TGTGCCAGCAGTTTGGTCACCGGGGAGCTGTTTTTT
15 TRBJ2-7 NA TRBV6-5 TRBD1 CASSPQTGGKYEQYF TGTGCCAGCAGTCCACAGACAGGGGGAAAATACGAGCAGTACTTC
12 TRBJ1-1 NA TRBV29-1 TRBD1 CSVDRGQAEAFF TGCAGCGTTGACCGGGGACAGGCTGAAGCTTTCTTT
15 TRBJ1-2 once TRBV19 TRBD1 CASSGGGEQSYGYTF TGTGCCAGTTCTGGAGGGGGCGAGCAGAGCTATGGCTACACCTTC
16 TRBJ1-5 NA TRBV6-6 TRBD1 CASSSGTGALNQPQHF TGTGCCAGCAGCTCCGGGACAGGGGCTCTCAATCAGCCCCAGCATTTT
13 TRBJ1-3 NA TRBV6-5 NA CASSSGHGNTIYF TGTGCCAGCAGTTCAGGACATGGAAACACCATATATTTT
17 TRBJ1-1 NA TRBV7-9 NA CASSLFEGYGENTEAFF TGTGCCAGCAGCTTATTCGAAGGGTATGGGGAAAACACTGAAGCTTTCTTT
12 TRBJ2-7 NA TRBV6-4 NA CASSGKAYEQYF TGTGCCAGCAGTGGGAAGGCGTACGAGCAGTACTTC
16 TRBJ2-3 NA TRBV4-1 TRBD2 CASSQDPSGSFGTQYF TGCGCCAGCAGCCAAGATCCAAGCGGGAGCTTCGGTACGCAGTATTTT